This T cell receptor (beta chain) is drawn from a study of shared clonotypes between healthy human individuals. Study information: CD4 naive and CD4 memory each took three plates per donor, while CD8 naive took two and CD8 memory one.

The assay was immunoSEQ multiplex PCR, and TCRdb's table has in-frame clones only and misses some. The sample includes around 1.5 million clones, around 98% seen only once; the top ten take about 0.4%. The CDR3 consists of 13 residues. V was trimmed by 6 bases and J by 12 bases, leaving 17 bases between them. Germline CDR1 SNHLY, CDR2 FYNNEI. The sample consisted of naive CD4+ T cells sorted from blood. Documented subset: CD45RA+ positively selected. The source is a man aged 30 to 45 in good health. V usage is TRBV2 and J usage is TRBJ1-4; D gene unclear. CDR3 amino acids: CASSRDPGRELFF. CDR3 in DNA: TGTGCCAGCAGCCGGGATCCGGGGAGGGAACTGTTTTTT.